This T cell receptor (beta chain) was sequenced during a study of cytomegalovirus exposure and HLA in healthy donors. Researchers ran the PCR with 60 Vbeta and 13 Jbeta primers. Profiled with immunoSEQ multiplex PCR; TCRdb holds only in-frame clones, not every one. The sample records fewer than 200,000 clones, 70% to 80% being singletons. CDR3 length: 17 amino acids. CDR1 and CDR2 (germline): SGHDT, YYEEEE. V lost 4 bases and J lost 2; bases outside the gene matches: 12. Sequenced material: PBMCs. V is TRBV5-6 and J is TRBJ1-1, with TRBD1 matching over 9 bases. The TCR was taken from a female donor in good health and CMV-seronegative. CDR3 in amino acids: CASSPLQGAVPNTEAFF. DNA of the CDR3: TGTGCCAGCAGCCCATTACAGGGGGCGGTCCCTAACACTGAAGCTTTCTTT.